Below are 19 T cell receptor beta chains sequenced from a single sample in a study of cytomegalovirus exposure and HLA in healthy donors. Primers for the PCR totalled 60 Vbeta and 13 Jbeta. Clones were read by immunoSEQ multiplex PCR, and TCRdb kept only the in-frame ones, dropping some. The sample has 150,000 to 250,000 clones, roughly 79% seen once. The material sequenced was PBMCs. These receptors all stem from a man aged 25 to 40 in good health and CMV-seronegative.

This clone came up a few times. J is TRBJ2-1 and V is TRBV4-1, with D uncertain. CDR1 and CDR2 from the germline V gene are MGHRA and YSYEKL. V lost 2 bases to trimming and J lost 8 bases, with 4 bases between them. The length of the CDR3 is 11 residues. Written as DNA, the CDR3 is TGCGCCAGCAGCCAAATCGATGAGCAGTTCTTC. Its protein product is CASSQIDEQFF.

The chain joins TRBV7-9 to TRBJ2-1, with TRBD2 identical over 11 bases. Trimming removed 4 bases from V and 7 bases from J; junction bases left unmatched: 9. Germline V gives CDR1 SEHNR, CDR2 FQNEAQ (reference sequence). The CDR3 contains 16 residues. Written as DNA, the CDR3 is TGTGCCAGCAGCTCGACAACTAGCGGGAGAACAAATGAGCAGTTCTTC. Its translation is CASSSTTSGRTNEQFF.

The V gene is TRBV5-4, the J gene TRBJ1-3; TRBD1 aligns across 8 bases. This CDR3 comprises 17 residues. Unmatched junction bases numbered 8, after V lost 3 bases and J lost 0 bases. CDR1 SGHNT and CDR2 YYREEE come from the germline V gene (reference sequence). The CDR3 nucleotides are TGTGCCAGCAGCTCCGGACAGGGAGTCATCTCTGGAAACACCATATATTTT. Translated, it gives CASSSGQGVISGNTIYF. The full variable domain, its missing parts supplied by reference TRBV5-4 and TRBJ1-3, is ETGVTQSPTHLIKTRGQQVTLRCSSQSGHNTVSWYQQALGQGPQFIFQYYREEENGRGNFPPRFSGLQFPNYSSELNVNALELDDSALYLCASSSGQGVISGNTIYFGEGSWLTVV.

This clone was counted between two and nine times. The genes are TRBV9 and TRBJ1-3; 7 nucleotides align to TRBD1. V trimming: 3 bases; J trimming: 0 bases; junction bases outside the gene matches: 15. The CDR3 is 19 residues long. CDR1 is SGDLS, CDR2 YYNGEE, per germline. The CDR3 reads CASSARAGGGEYSGNTIYF. DNA for the CDR3: TGTGCCAGCAGCGCCCGAGCGGGAGGGGGCGAATACTCTGGAAACACCATATATTTT.

The chain uses TRBV19 and TRBJ2-6; no reliable D call. The CDR3 is 15 residues long. Trimming took off 4 bases at V and 0 bases at J, with 7 bases between the two ends. Germline CDR1 LNHDA, CDR2 SQIVND (reference sequence). The CDR3 bases are TGTGCCAGTAGTACCCCGTCCTCTGGGGCCAACGTCCTGACTTTC. Translated, it gives CASSTPSSGANVLTF.

This clone was counted once. The rearrangement joins TRBV6-1 to TRBJ2-3; D possibly corresponds to TRBD2 (5 bases). The germline V gene encodes CDR1 MNHNS and CDR2 SASEGT. V lost 2 bases and J lost 0, with 9 bases in between. The length of the CDR3 is 15 residues. The CDR3 spells CASSELAASTDTQYF. As DNA, the CDR3 is TGTGCCAGCAGTGAACTAGCCGCAAGCACAGATACGCAGTATTTT.

This sequence joins TRBV2 and TRBJ1-3, with a weak D call TRBD1 (6 bases). CDR1 and CDR2 (germline): SNHLY, FYNNEI. V lost 2 bases and J lost 0, with 17 bases in between. CDR3 length equals 18 residues. The chain's CDR3 is CASSELQGSFPSGNTIYF. In nucleotides, the CDR3 is TGTGCCAGCAGTGAATTACAGGGTTCCTTTCCCTCTGGAAACACCATATATTTT.

The J gene is TRBJ2-3, the V gene TRBV2; 13 bases are a match to TRBD2. The CDR3 is 16 residues long. The ends lost 4 bases at V and 2 bases at J; junction bases unmatched: 3. Germline loops: CDR1 SNHLY, CDR2 FYNNEI. Written as DNA, the CDR3 is TGTGCCAGCAGTGGAGGACTAGCGGGAGCCACAGATACGCAGTATTTT. Encoded protein: CASSGGLAGATDTQYF. Together with reference TRBV2 and TRBJ2-3, the CDR3 gives the full variable domain: EPEVTQTPSHQVTQMGQEVILRCVPISNHLYFYWYRQILGQKVEFLVSFYNNEISEKSEIFDDQFSVERPDGSNFTLKIRSTKLEDSAMYFCASSGGLAGATDTQYFGPGTRLTVL.

Concerning this clone: The junction and the germline gene differ at one end; a read error may be behind it. The J gene is TRBJ1-5, the V gene TRBV7-9; 11 bases map to TRBD1. Germline loops: CDR1 SEHNR, CDR2 FQNEAQ (reference sequence). CDR3 size: 14 residues. CDR3 region: CASSSGQGDQPQHF. In DNA form, the CDR3 reads TGTGCCAGCAGCTCGGGACAGGGGGATCAACCCCAGCATTTT.

The CDR3 nucleotides are TGTGCCAGCAGCTTAGGACGGGACTACGAGCAGTACTTC. It yields the protein CASSLGRDYEQYF. The chain has TRBV5-6 and TRBJ2-7; D is possibly TRBD2 (5 bases). The CDR3 contains 13 residues. V shed 2 bases and J shed 3 bases, with 9 bases lying between them. Germline values: CDR1 SGHDT, CDR2 YYEEEE. Drawing the rest from reference TRBV5-6 and TRBJ2-7, the complete variable domain is DAGVTQSPTHLIKTRGQQVTLRCSPKSGHDTVSWYQQALGQGPQFIFQYYEEEERQRGNFPDRFSGHQFPNYSSELNVNALLLGDSALYLCASSLGRDYEQYFGPGTRLTVT.

The rearrangement links TRBV5-4 to TRBJ2-1; TRBD2 might be the D (6 bases). There are 16 residues in the CDR3. In germline, CDR1 is SGHNT, CDR2 YYREEE (reference sequence). V shed 4 bases and J shed 1 base, with 15 bases lying between them. CDR3 nucleotide sequence: TGTGCCAGCAGCGGAGGGACCAAAGTTTCCTACAATGAGCAGTTCTTC. Translation: CASSGGTKVSYNEQFF.

The chain is built from TRBV28 and TRBJ1-2; D is undetermined. Trimming cost V 1 base and J 5 bases, with 8 bases left between them. Germline lookup yields CDR1 MDHEN and CDR2 SYDVKM. CDR3 length equals 13 residues. The DNA for the CDR3 is TGTGCCAGCAGTTTATCGGAGGTTTATGGCTACACCTTC. Encoded protein: CASSLSEVYGYTF.

The chain joins TRBV6-6 to TRBJ2-7; the D gene is possibly TRBD1 (5 bases). The V gene lost 3 bases and the J gene lost 2 bases, with 14 bases spanning the gap. This CDR3 spans 15 amino acids. Germline V lookup: CDR1 MNHNY, CDR2 SVGAGI (reference sequence). CDR3 loop: CASSYIPTGTYEQYF. The CDR3 DNA reads TGTGCCAGCAGTTATATCCCCACAGGAACCTACGAGCAGTACTTC.

This clone appeared once. The chain recombines TRBV14 with TRBJ2-7, with 7 bases matching TRBD1. The V segment lost 5 bases and the J segment 3 bases; nucleotides outside the gene matches: 7. Germline V gene sequence: CDR1 SGHDN, CDR2 FVKESK. The length of the CDR3 is 14 residues. The CDR3 nucleotides are TGTGCCAGCAGCGAACAGACAGGGTACTACGAGCAGTACTTC. Translated: CASSEQTGYYEQYF.

The chain recombines TRBV7-3 with TRBJ2-1; 8 bases are shared with TRBD2. This CDR3 contains 15 residues. The J segment lost 2 bases and the V segment lost 5 bases, leaving 5 bases of the junction unmatched. The germline V gene has CDR1 SGHTA and CDR2 FQGTGA. The CDR3 protein is CASSLSGSTYNEQFF. In nucleotides, the CDR3 is TGTGCCAGCAGCCTGAGCGGGAGTACCTACAATGAGCAGTTCTTC.

This chain links TRBV29-1 with TRBJ2-7; TRBD2 is a possible D gene (6 bases). The germline gives CDR1 SQVTM, CDR2 ANQGSEA. CDR3 length equals 13 residues. Trimming shortened V by 5 bases and J by 7 bases, and 18 bases separated the two germline ends. This CDR3 reads CSVTYNTRGEQYF. The CDR3 DNA sequence: TGCAGCGTTACCTATAATACCCGGGGGGAGCAGTACTTC.

A note on this clone: Within the sample, other DNA sequences also encode this same CDR3. This chain joins TRBV5-4 and TRBJ2-5, with 8 bases identical to TRBD1. The germline V gene encodes CDR1 SGHNT and CDR2 YYREEE (reference sequence). V gave up 4 bases and J gave up 5 bases; unmatched junction bases: 7. The CDR3 consists of 14 residues. Here the CDR3 DNA reads TGTGCCAGCAGCAGCAGGGGGCTGGGGGAGACCCAGTACTTC. Translation gives CASSSRGLGETQYF. Full variable domain (missing parts from reference TRBV5-4 and TRBJ2-5): ETGVTQSPTHLIKTRGQQVTLRCSSQSGHNTVSWYQQALGQGPQFIFQYYREEENGRGNFPPRFSGLQFPNYSSELNVNALELDDSALYLCASSSRGLGETQYFGPGTRLLVL.

This chain uses TRBV28 with TRBJ1-4; D may be TRBD1 (5 bases). With 11 bases removed from V and 4 bases from J, the gap between germline ends came to 14 bases. The CDR3 totals 13 residues. Germline V CDR1 and CDR2: MDHEN, SYDVKM. CDR3 in amino acids: CAASAGFNEKLFF. The CDR3 nucleotides are TGTGCCGCCTCCGCAGGGTTTAATGAAAAACTGTTTTTT.

The chain has TRBV5-6 and TRBJ2-2, with D perhaps matching TRBD2 (5 bases). Germline loops: CDR1 SGHDT, CDR2 YYEEEE. V gave up 5 bases and J gave up 5 bases, with 13 bases separating them. The CDR3 is 14 residues long. The CDR3 sequence: CASRGEGATGELFF. CDR3 nucleotide sequence: TGTGCCAGCAGAGGCGAGGGTGCAACCGGGGAGCTGTTTTTT.